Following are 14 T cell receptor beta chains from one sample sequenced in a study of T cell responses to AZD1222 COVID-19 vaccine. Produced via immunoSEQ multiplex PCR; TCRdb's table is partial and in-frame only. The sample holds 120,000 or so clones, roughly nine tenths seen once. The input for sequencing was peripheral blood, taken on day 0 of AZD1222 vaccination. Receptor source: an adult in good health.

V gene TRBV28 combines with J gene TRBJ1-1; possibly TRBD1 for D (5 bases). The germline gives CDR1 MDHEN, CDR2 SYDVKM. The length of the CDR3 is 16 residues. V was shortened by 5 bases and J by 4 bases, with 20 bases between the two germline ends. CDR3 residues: CASSPVGQGGTTEAFF. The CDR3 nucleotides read TGTGCCAGCAGTCCCGTAGGGCAGGGCGGAACCACTGAAGCTTTCTTT.

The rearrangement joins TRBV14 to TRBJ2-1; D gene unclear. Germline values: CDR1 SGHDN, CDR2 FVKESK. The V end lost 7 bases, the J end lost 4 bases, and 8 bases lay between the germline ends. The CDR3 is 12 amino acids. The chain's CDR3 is CASNQHYNEQFF. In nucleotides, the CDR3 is TGTGCCAGCAACCAGCATTACAATGAGCAGTTCTTC. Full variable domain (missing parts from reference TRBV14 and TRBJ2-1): EAGVTQFPSHSVIEKGQTVTLRCDPISGHDNLYWYRRVMGKEIKFLLHFVKESKQDESGMPNNRFLAERTGGTYSTLKVQPAELEDSGVYFCASNQHYNEQFFGPGTRLTVL.

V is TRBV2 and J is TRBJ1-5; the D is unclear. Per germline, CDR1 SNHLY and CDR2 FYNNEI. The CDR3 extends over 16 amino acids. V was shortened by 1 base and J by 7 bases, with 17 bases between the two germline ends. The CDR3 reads CASSEVGGSIEQPQHF. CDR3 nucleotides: TGTGCCAGCAGTGAAGTGGGAGGCTCAATAGAACAGCCCCAGCATTTT.

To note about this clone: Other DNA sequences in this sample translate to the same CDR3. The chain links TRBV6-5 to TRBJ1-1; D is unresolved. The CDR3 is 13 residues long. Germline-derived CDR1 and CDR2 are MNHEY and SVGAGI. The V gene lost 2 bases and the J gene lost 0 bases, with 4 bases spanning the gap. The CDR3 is CASSYQMNTEAFF. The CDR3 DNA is TGTGCCAGCAGTTACCAGATGAACACTGAAGCTTTCTTT.

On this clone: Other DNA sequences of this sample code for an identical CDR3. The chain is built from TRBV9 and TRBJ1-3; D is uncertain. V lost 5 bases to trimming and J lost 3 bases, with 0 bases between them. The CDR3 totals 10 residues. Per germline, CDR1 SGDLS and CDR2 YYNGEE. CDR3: CASSGNTIYF. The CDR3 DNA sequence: TGTGCCAGCAGTGGAAACACCATATATTTT.

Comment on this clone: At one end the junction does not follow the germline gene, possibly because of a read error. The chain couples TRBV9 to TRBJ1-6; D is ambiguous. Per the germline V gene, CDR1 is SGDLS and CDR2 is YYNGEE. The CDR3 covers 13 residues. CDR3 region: CASSVALGSPLHF. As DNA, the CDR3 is TGTGCCAGCAGCGTCGCCCTCGGGTCACCACTCCACTTT. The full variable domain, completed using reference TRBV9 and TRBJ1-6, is DSGVTQTPKHLITATGQRVTLRCSPRSGDLSVYWYQQSLDQGLQFLIQYYNGEERAKGNILERFSAQQFPDLHSELNLSSLELGDSALYFCASSVALGSPLHFGNGTRLTVT.

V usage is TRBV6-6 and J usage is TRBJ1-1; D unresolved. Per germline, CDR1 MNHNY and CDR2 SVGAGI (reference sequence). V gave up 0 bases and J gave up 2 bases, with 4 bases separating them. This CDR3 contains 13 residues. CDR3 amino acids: CASSYSDNTEAFF. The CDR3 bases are TGTGCCAGCAGTTACTCGGATAACACTGAAGCTTTCTTT.

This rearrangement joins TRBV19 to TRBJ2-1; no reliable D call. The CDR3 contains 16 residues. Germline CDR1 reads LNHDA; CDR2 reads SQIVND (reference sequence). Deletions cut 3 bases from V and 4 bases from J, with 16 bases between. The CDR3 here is CASSIGVAGRYNEQFF. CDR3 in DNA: TGTGCCAGTAGTATTGGGGTGGCTGGCAGATACAATGAGCAGTTCTTC.

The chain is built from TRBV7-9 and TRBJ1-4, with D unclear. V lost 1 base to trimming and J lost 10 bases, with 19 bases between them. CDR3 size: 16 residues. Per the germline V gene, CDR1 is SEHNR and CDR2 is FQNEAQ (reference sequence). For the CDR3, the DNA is TGTGCCAGCAGCTTAGGGACTGGAACAAGGTGGGGAAAACTGTTTTTT. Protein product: CASSLGTGTRWGKLFF. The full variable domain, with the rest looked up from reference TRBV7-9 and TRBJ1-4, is DTGVSQNPRHKITKRGQNVTFRCDPISEHNRLYWYRQTLGQGPEFLTYFQNEAQLEKSRLLSDRFSAERPKGSFSTLEIQRTEQGDSAMYLCASSLGTGTRWGKLFFGSGTQLSVL.

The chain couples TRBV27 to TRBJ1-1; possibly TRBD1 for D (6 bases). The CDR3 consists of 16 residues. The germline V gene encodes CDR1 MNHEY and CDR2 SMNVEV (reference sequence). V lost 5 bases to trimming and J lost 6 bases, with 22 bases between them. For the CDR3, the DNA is TGTGCCAGCAGTCACACCCTACAGGGCATGTTCCCTGAAGCTTTCTTT. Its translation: CASSHTLQGMFPEAFF.

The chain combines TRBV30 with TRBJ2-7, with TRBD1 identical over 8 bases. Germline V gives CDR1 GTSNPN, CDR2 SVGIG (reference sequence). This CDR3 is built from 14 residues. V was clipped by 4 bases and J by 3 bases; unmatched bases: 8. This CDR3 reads CAWTTGTGSYEQYF. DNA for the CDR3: TGTGCCTGGACCACCGGGACAGGAAGCTACGAGCAGTACTTC.

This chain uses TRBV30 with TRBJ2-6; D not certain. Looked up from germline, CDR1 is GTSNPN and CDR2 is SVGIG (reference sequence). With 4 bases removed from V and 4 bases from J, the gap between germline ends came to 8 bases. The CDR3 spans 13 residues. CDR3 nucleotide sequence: TGTGCCTGGACTCGGCGGGGGGCCAACGTCCTGACTTTC. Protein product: CAWTRRGANVLTF.

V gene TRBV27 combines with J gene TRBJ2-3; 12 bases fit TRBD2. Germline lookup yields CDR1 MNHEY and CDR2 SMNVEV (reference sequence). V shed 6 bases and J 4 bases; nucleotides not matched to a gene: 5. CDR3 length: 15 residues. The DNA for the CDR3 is TGTGCCAGCAGAACTAGCGGGAGGTTTGCAGATACGCAGTATTTT. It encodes CASRTSGRFADTQYF.

CDR3 DNA: TGTGCCAGCAGCCGGACAGGCGGCGAAAAACTGTTTTTT. Translating gives CASSRTGGEKLFF. The chain combines TRBV11-2 with TRBJ1-4; 7 nucleotides agree with TRBD1. V was pared by 5 bases and J by 8 bases, with 5 bases of the junction left unmatched. This CDR3 has 13 residues. Germline values: CDR1 SGHAT, CDR2 FQNNGV.